The 24 T cell receptor beta chains below all came from one sample that was sequenced in a study of cytomegalovirus exposure and HLA in healthy donors. The PCR used 60 Vbeta and 13 Jbeta primers. The table came from immunoSEQ multiplex PCR; TCRdb's copy has only in-frame clones and leaves some out. The top ten hold approximately 2.5% of the sample, which has 150,000 to 200,000 clones, about 85% seen once. The sample was PBMCs. The receptors here all came from a man aged 25-45 years in good health and CMV-seropositive.

The chain joins TRBV9 to TRBJ1-2; D not certain. The CDR3 sequence is 12 residues long. Per the germline V gene, CDR1 is SGDLS and CDR2 is YYNGEE. The V end was cut by 1 base, the J end by 13 bases, with 14 bases between. CDR3 region: CASSVFDAGGTF. DNA for the CDR3: TGTGCCAGCAGCGTATTTGACGCTGGCGGCACCTTC. Together with reference TRBV9 and TRBJ1-2, the CDR3 gives the full variable domain: DSGVTQTPKHLITATGQRVTLRCSPRSGDLSVYWYQQSLDQGLQFLIQYYNGEERAKGNILERFSAQQFPDLHSELNLSSLELGDSALYFCASSVFDAGGTFGSGTRLTVV.

The gene calls are TRBV27 and TRBJ2-6, with D tentatively TRBD2 (6 bases). This CDR3 contains 17 residues. Germline V gene data show CDR1 as MNHEY and CDR2 as SMNVEV (reference sequence). V lost 7 bases and J 4 bases, leaving 20 bases between the germline ends. The CDR3 here is CASKDSAGGAGANVLTF. CDR3 sequence (DNA): TGTGCCAGCAAGGATTCCGCAGGCGGGGCCGGGGCCAACGTCCTGACTTTC.

V gene TRBV4-2 combines with J gene TRBJ2-4; D gene ambiguous. V lost 0 bases and J lost 14, with 11 bases in between. The CDR3 is 12 amino acids. Germline V gives CDR1 LGHNA, CDR2 YNFKEQ. CDR3 loop: CASSQEAGVKYF. The CDR3 nucleotides read TGTGCCAGCAGCCAAGAGGCCGGAGTGAAGTACTTC.

The gene calls are TRBV19 and TRBJ2-5; no definite D call. The J call may not be correct, given that the DNA end is closer to TRBJ2-7. The CDR3 runs to 13 residues. Germline CDR1 LNHDA, CDR2 SQIVND (reference sequence). DNA of the CDR3: TGTGCCAGTAGCCATGGGCCTGACTACGAGCAGTACTTC. This encodes CASSHGPDYEQYF.

The chain combines TRBV27 with TRBJ2-7, with 7 bases that match TRBD1. Germline CDR1 MNHEY, CDR2 SMNVEV (reference sequence). The CDR3 is made up of 14 amino acids. J lost 0 bases, V lost 6 bases, and 5 bases had no gene match. CDR3 protein: CASRADRTSYEQYV. In nucleotides, the CDR3 is TGTGCCAGCAGGGCGGACAGGACCTCCTACGAGCAGTACGTC.

The genes are TRBV19 and TRBJ2-1; 13 bases are shared with TRBD2. Germline V CDR1 and CDR2: LNHDA, SQIVND (reference sequence). Trimming cost V 6 bases and J 5 bases; bases outside gene matches: 7. The CDR3 is made up of 16 amino acids. CDR3 in DNA: TGTGCCAGTAGAAGTCGACTAGCGGGAGGTAACAATGAGCAGTTCTTC. The encoded protein is CASRSRLAGGNNEQFF.

The chain uses TRBV10-2 and TRBJ2-7, with D perhaps matching TRBD2 (6 bases). Germline CDR1 is WSHSY and CDR2 is SAAADI. The CDR3 is 15 amino acids. The V gene lost 5 bases and the J gene lost 2 bases, with 16 bases spanning the gap. This chain's CDR3 is CASSRGGGETYEQYF. CDR3 DNA: TGCGCCAGCAGTCGTGGTGGCGGGGAGACCTACGAGCAGTACTTC.

The chain combines TRBV18 with TRBJ1-1; TRBD1 might be the D (6 bases). CDR1 is KGHSH, CDR2 LQKENI, per germline. Trimming left V 2 bases short and J 1 base short, with 11 bases between. The CDR3 spans 15 residues. CDR3 region: CASSPEQGKNTEAFF. The CDR3 bases are TGTGCCAGCTCACCAGAACAGGGCAAGAACACTGAAGCTTTCTTT.

This rearrangement joins TRBV7-9 to TRBJ2-3, with D tentatively TRBD2 (5 bases). The germline gives CDR1 SEHNR, CDR2 FQNEAQ (reference sequence). This CDR3 has 14 amino acids. The V end was cut by 0 bases, the J end by 6 bases, with 10 bases between. The CDR3 reads CASSLAGAGDTQYF. The CDR3 DNA is TGTGCCAGCAGCTTAGCGGGAGCTGGGGATACGCAGTATTTT.

The rearrangement links TRBV5-4 to TRBJ2-7; 8 nucleotides agree with TRBD1. Germline-derived CDR1 and CDR2 are SGHNT and YYREEE (reference sequence). The CDR3 covers 15 residues. J gave up 3 bases and V 2 bases, and 7 bases lay outside the gene matches. CDR3 nucleotide sequence: TGTGCCAGCAGCTTCTGGGACAGGATTAGCTACGAGCAGTACTTC. Residues: CASSFWDRISYEQYF.

The chain combines TRBV6-1 with TRBJ2-7; 9 nucleotides match TRBD1. There are 13 residues in the CDR3. The V gene's germline CDR1 is MNHNS and CDR2 SASEGT. Losses at the gene ends were 3 bases for V and 9 bases for J; bases not matched to a gene: 6. CDR3: CASSDYRTGVQYF. The CDR3 DNA reads as TGTGCCAGCAGTGATTATAGGACAGGGGTGCAGTACTTC.

This chain joins TRBV27 and TRBJ2-1; maybe TRBD1 (5 bases). Germline-derived CDR1 and CDR2 are MNHEY and SMNVEV (reference sequence). V was trimmed by 8 bases and J by 0 bases, leaving 14 bases between them. The CDR3 covers 15 residues. The CDR3 here is CASRRRQSSYNEQFF. The DNA for the CDR3 is TGTGCCAGCCGGCGACGACAGAGCTCCTACAATGAGCAGTTCTTC.

CDR3 bases: TGTGCCAGCAGCCAAGTGGGGACAGGGCAACAAGAGACCCAGTACTTC. This sequence encodes CASSQVGTGQQETQYF. This sequence joins TRBV4-2 and TRBJ2-5; 9 positions agree with TRBD1. Germline V gene data show CDR1 as LGHNA and CDR2 as YNFKEQ. Trimming at V came to 1 base and at J to 2 bases, leaving 5 bases not matched to a gene. The CDR3 loop spans 16 amino acids.

This chain uses TRBV18 with TRBJ2-1; TRBD2 matches at 7 bases. The CDR3 is 16 residues long. In germline, CDR1 is KGHSH, CDR2 LQKENI. V dropped 0 bases and J dropped 6; count of bases not matched to a gene: 8. In DNA, the CDR3 is TGTGCCAGCTCACCACCGGCTAGCGGAGCCTTCAATGAGCAGTTCTTC. It yields the protein CASSPPASGAFNEQFF.

This rearrangement joins TRBV7-2 to TRBJ2-1; 9 bases align to TRBD1. The CDR3 runs to 15 residues. Germline V gene lookup returns CDR1 SGHTA and CDR2 FQGNSA. V shed 4 bases and J 4 bases; nucleotides not matched to a gene: 5. The CDR3 region is CASSSQGAHYNEQFF. CDR3 nucleotides: TGTGCCAGCAGCTCACAGGGGGCGCATTACAATGAGCAGTTCTTC.

The rearrangement uses TRBV5-1 and TRBJ1-2; TRBD1 might be the D (6 bases). V dropped 4 bases and J dropped 5 bases, with 15 bases sitting between them. The CDR3 spans 14 residues. Per the germline V gene, CDR1 is SGHRS and CDR2 is YFSETQ. CDR3 DNA: TGCGCCAGCAGCGGATGGACAGAAAATTATGGCTACACCTTC. Its protein product is CASSGWTENYGYTF.

The CDR3 loop is CASSMDAGEQFF. The CDR3 coding sequence is TGTGCCAGTAGTATGGACGCGGGTGAGCAGTTCTTC. This chain joins TRBV19 and TRBJ2-1; D is possibly TRBD2 (5 bases). The CDR3 covers 12 residues. Trimming stripped 3 bases from V and 9 bases from J, with 9 bases between. From germline, CDR1 is LNHDA and CDR2 SQIVND (reference sequence). Drawing the rest from reference TRBV19 and TRBJ2-1, the complete variable domain is DGGITQSPKYLFRKEGQNVTLSCEQNLNHDAMYWYRQDPGQGLRLIYYSQIVNDFQKGDIAEGYSVSREKKESFPLTVTSAQKNPTAFYLCASSMDAGEQFFGPGTRLTVL.

This clone was seen once. One junction end does not reproduce the germline sequence, and a read error may be involved. V gene TRBV7-9 combines with J gene TRBJ1-5; D is ambiguous. The CDR3 runs to 16 residues. Germline lookup yields CDR1 SEHNR and CDR2 FQNEAQ (reference sequence). The CDR3 sequence: CSSSLGGIGSNQPQHF. CDR3 DNA sequence: TGTTCCAGCAGCTTAGGAGGGATCGGTAGCAATCAGCCCCAGCATTTT.

The chain has TRBV5-4 and TRBJ1-5, with D perhaps TRBD1 (5 bases). Germline CDR1 reads SGHNT; CDR2 reads YYREEE (reference sequence). The ends were cut back, 4 bases at V and 3 bases at J, with 8 bases in the middle. This CDR3 region has 13 residues. CDR3 DNA: TGTGCCAGCAGCCAGGACAACAATCAGCCCCAGCATTTT. Its translation is CASSQDNNQPQHF.

The rearrangement links TRBV27 to TRBJ1-2; possible D gene TRBD1, 5 bases. The CDR3 extends over 16 amino acids. V shed 6 bases and J shed 8 bases, with 25 bases lying between them. Germline CDR1 MNHEY, CDR2 SMNVEV (reference sequence). The CDR3 region has the DNA TGTGCCAGCAGATCCTCCGGCAGGGCTTTGGCTGGCGGCTACACCTTC. It specifies CASRSSGRALAGGYTF.

The chain recombines TRBV6-1 with TRBJ2-2; D is undetermined. The CDR3 totals 14 residues. V shed 4 bases and J shed 3 bases, with 9 bases lying between them. Germline V CDR1 and CDR2: MNHNS, SASEGT. The DNA for the CDR3 is TGTGCCAGCAGTGTCTACCCCGACACCGGGGAGCTGTTTTTT. This sequence encodes CASSVYPDTGELFF.

The gene calls are TRBV4-3 and TRBJ1-2, with D perhaps matching TRBD1 (6 bases). Per germline, CDR1 LGHNA and CDR2 YSLEER. The length of the CDR3 is 15 residues. Trimming stripped 1 base from V and 6 bases from J, with 15 bases between. The CDR3 sequence is CASSQAYRAIDGYTF. The CDR3 region has the DNA TGCGCCAGCAGCCAAGCGTACAGGGCAATAGATGGCTACACCTTC.

In this sample, this clone turned up a few times. CDR3 in amino acids: CASSFDSYEQYF. CDR3 nucleotides: TGCGCCAGCAGTTTCGACAGCTACGAGCAGTACTTC. The chain links TRBV5-1 to TRBJ2-7, with a possible D match to TRBD1 (5 bases). The germline gives CDR1 SGHRS, CDR2 YFSETQ. This CDR3 spans 12 amino acids. V lost 5 bases and J 3 bases, leaving 9 bases between the germline ends.

The chain employs TRBV6-6 and TRBJ1-4, with 10 bases aligning to TRBD1. CDR3 size: 16 residues. J lost 7 bases, V lost 4 bases, and 9 bases had no gene match. Germline CDR1 reads MNHNY; CDR2 reads SVGAGI (reference sequence). The CDR3 DNA reads as TGTGCCAGCAGTTTCGACAGGGGGCAAATAGGTGAAAAACTGTTTTTT. The encoded protein is CASSFDRGQIGEKLFF.